Listed here are 11 T cell receptor beta chains from one sample, sequenced in a study of cytomegalovirus exposure and HLA in healthy donors. In the PCR, 60 Vbeta and 13 Jbeta primers were used. Assay used: immunoSEQ multiplex PCR; TCRdb lists only in-frame clones, some missing. The table has 200,000 or so clones, under 90% seen once. The sequenced material came from PBMCs. Source of these receptors: a human donor in good health.

The chain recombines TRBV2 with TRBJ2-1, with D possibly matching TRBD2 (5 bases). Deletions cut 10 bases from V and 8 bases from J, with 9 bases between. The length of the CDR3 is 10 residues. Germline loops: CDR1 SNHLY, CDR2 FYNNEI. The CDR3 sequence is CATLGDEQFF. For the CDR3, the DNA is TGTGCCACCCTCGGGGATGAGCAGTTCTTC.

The rearrangement links TRBV6-4 to TRBJ1-1; 7 nucleotides align to TRBD1. Germline CDR1 and CDR2: MRHNA and SNTAGT. The CDR3 is 14 amino acids. V trimming: 8 bases; J trimming: 4 bases; junction bases outside the gene matches: 10. The CDR3: CASRRTGTSTEAFF. CDR3 bases: TGTGCCAGCCGGAGGACAGGTACTAGCACTGAAGCTTTCTTT.

Points on this clone: The same CDR3 can be traced to other DNA sequences in this sample. The chain is built from TRBV2 and TRBJ1-5; 7 nucleotides align to TRBD1. This CDR3 contains 14 residues. Unmatched junction bases numbered 6, after V lost 9 bases and J lost 1 base. Germline V CDR1 and CDR2: SNHLY, FYNNEI. The CDR3 loop is CASRQGLSNQPQHF. In DNA form, the CDR3 reads TGTGCCAGTCGACAGGGTCTCAGCAATCAGCCCCAGCATTTT.

The chain employs TRBV7-9 and TRBJ2-7; D may be TRBD1 (5 bases). Germline V gene sequence: CDR1 SEHNR, CDR2 FQNEAQ (reference sequence). V lost 3 bases to trimming and J lost 7 bases, with 13 bases between them. This CDR3 is built from 13 residues. CDR3 in DNA: TGTGCCAGCAGCTTGTCAGGGTTATGGGAGCAGTACTTC. Protein: CASSLSGLWEQYF. The entire variable domain, with the rest obtained from reference TRBV7-9 and TRBJ2-7, is as follows: DTGVSQNPRHKITKRGQNVTFRCDPISEHNRLYWYRQTLGQGPEFLTYFQNEAQLEKSRLLSDRFSAERPKGSFSTLEIQRTEQGDSAMYLCASSLSGLWEQYFGPGTRLTVT.

The V and J genes are TRBV7-2 and TRBJ1-1; possible D gene TRBD1, 6 bases. V was trimmed by 3 bases and J by 5 bases, leaving 16 bases between them. The CDR3 has 15 amino acids. The germline V gene encodes CDR1 SGHTA and CDR2 FQGNSA. Here the CDR3 DNA reads TGTGCCAGCAGCTTCGGTAGACGAAGGGGGACTGAAGCTTTCTTT. This translates into CASSFGRRRGTEAFF.

This chain joins TRBV4-2 and TRBJ1-2; no clear D gene. The germline V gene has CDR1 LGHNA and CDR2 YNFKEQ. This CDR3 contains 14 residues. V was trimmed by 0 bases and J by 0 bases, leaving 5 bases between them. The CDR3 sequence is CASSQDTANYGYTF. Here the CDR3 DNA reads TGTGCCAGCAGCCAAGATACGGCTAACTATGGCTACACCTTC.

Only one count was recorded for this clone. The V call is TRBV19, the J call TRBJ1-2, with D tentatively TRBD1 (6 bases). The CDR3 runs 15 residues. Trimming removed 1 base from V and 0 bases from J, with 9 bases in between. CDR1 and CDR2 from the germline V gene are LNHDA and SQIVND (reference sequence). The CDR3 protein is CASSIAGATNYGYTF. CDR3 nucleotide sequence: TGTGCCAGTAGTATAGCAGGGGCTACTAACTATGGCTACACCTTC. Using reference TRBV19 and TRBJ1-2 for the parts outside the CDR3, the full variable domain is DGGITQSPKYLFRKEGQNVTLSCEQNLNHDAMYWYRQDPGQGLRLIYYSQIVNDFQKGDIAEGYSVSREKKESFPLTVTSAQKNPTAFYLCASSIAGATNYGYTFGSGTRLTVV.

V is TRBV11-2 and J is TRBJ2-7; 9 nucleotides line up with TRBD2. In germline, CDR1 is SGHAT, CDR2 FQNNGV. V shed 1 base, J shed 4 bases, and the junction held 2 bases outside the gene matches. The CDR3 has 14 residues. The CDR3 DNA follows: TGTGCCAGCAGCTTAGCGGGACTAGCTTACGAGCAGTACTTC. This codes for CASSLAGLAYEQYF.

This rearrangement joins TRBV12-5 to TRBJ1-5, with 9 bases lining up with TRBD1. CDR3 length: 16 residues. The germline gives CDR1 LGHNT, CDR2 FRNRAP. V lost 5 bases, J lost 1 base, and 6 bases stayed unmatched. CDR3 region: CASGPGQGQSNQPQHF. CDR3 in DNA: TGTGCTAGTGGTCCGGGACAGGGTCAAAGCAATCAGCCCCAGCATTTT.

The chain is built from TRBV5-1 and TRBJ2-1, with 14 positions matching TRBD2. This CDR3 is 16 amino acids long. V lost 0 bases to trimming and J lost 8 bases; unmatched junction nucleotides: 4. The germline CDR1 and CDR2 sequences are SGHRS and YFSETQ. The CDR3 coding sequence is TGCGCCAGCAGCTTGGAGGGACTAGCGGGAGACCATGAGCAGTTCTTC. Its translation is CASSLEGLAGDHEQFF.

This chain uses TRBV6-7 with TRBJ1-1; 7 bases fit TRBD1. TRBV6-7 is assigned to the ORF class and has an uncertain function. This CDR3 is built from 15 residues. Trimming took 6 bases from V and 1 from J; bases not matched to a gene: 8. CDR3 protein: CASRFTGTENTEAFF. CDR3 nucleotides: TGTGCCAGCAGATTCACCGGGACAGAGAACACTGAAGCTTTCTTT.